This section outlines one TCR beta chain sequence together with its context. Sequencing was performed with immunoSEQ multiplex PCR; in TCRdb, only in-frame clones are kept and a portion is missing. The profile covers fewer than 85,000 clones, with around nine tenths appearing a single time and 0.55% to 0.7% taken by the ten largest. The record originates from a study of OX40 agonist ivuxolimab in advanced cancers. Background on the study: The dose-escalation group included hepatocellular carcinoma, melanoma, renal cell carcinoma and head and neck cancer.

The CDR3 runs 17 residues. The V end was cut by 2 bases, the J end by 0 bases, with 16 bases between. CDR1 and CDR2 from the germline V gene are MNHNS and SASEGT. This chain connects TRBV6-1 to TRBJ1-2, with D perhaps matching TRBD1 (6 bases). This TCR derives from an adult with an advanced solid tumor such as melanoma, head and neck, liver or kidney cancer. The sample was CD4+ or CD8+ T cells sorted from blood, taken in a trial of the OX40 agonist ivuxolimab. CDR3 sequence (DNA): TGTGCCAGCAGTGAATGGTTCGAGGGGGGGGCTAACTATGGCTACACCTTC. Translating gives CASSEWFEGGANYGYTF.